The rows below give T cell receptor beta chains drawn from one sample of a study of blood T cells in healthy people across ages. A single record per CDR3 protein comes from TCRdb applying MiXCR to the 5' RACE reads. The table has hundreds of thousands of distinct CDR3 sequences, more than 20% seen once. In addition, the sample was reused for a study of T cells of mothers and their children.

Material for sequencing was blood. The receptors were sampled from a boy younger than 18 in good health. Both conserved end residues are part of each CDR3. Fields, in order: J gene, V gene, D gene, clone size, CDR3 DNA, CDR3 protein. A D gene is named only where the DNA matches it firmly. Expanded clones get a size class; other rows say once, few or many, or leave the size out.

>TRBJ2-1|TRBV12-3/TRBV12-4|-|-
TGTGCCAGCAGTTTAGCTAGGGCAATCTCCTACAATGAGCAGTTCTTC
CASSLARAISYNEQFF
>TRBJ2-1|TRBV7-2|TRBD1|-
TGTGCCAGCAGCCCTTGGACAGGGGGAGCCTACAATGAGCAGTTCTTC
CASSPWTGGAYNEQFF
>TRBJ1-2|TRBV21-1|-|-
TGTGCCAGCAGCAAAGCGTTCCCCCGGACAGGGGGAACCTATGGCTACACCTTC
CASSKAFPRTGGTYGYTF
>TRBJ2-7|TRBV12-3/TRBV12-4|TRBD1|-
TGTGCCGGCAGTTTACAGGGGTTCCCCTACGAGCAGTACTTC
CAGSLQGFPYEQYF
>TRBJ2-2|TRBV7-9|-|few
TGTGCCAGCAGCTCCACAGGTCCCGGGGAGCTGTTTTTT
CASSSTGPGELFF
>TRBJ2-1|TRBV7-9|TRBD1|-
TGTGCCAGCAGGCCGGAGGTTGGGGACAGGGGAGACAATGGGCAGTTCTTC
CASRPEVGDRGDNGQFF
>TRBJ2-5|TRBV28|-|few
TGTGCCAGCCTCCCCGGGTGGGTCGGGGAGACCCAGTACTTC
CASLPGWVGETQYF
>TRBJ2-4|TRBV28|TRBD1|few
TGTGCCAGCAGTTCCCCAGGGGGCCTGGGAGCCAAAAACATTCAGTACTTC
CASSSPGGLGAKNIQYF
>TRBJ2-3|TRBV12-3/TRBV12-4|-|few
TGTGCCAGCAGTTTAGAGGCCAGCACAGATACGCAGTATTTT
CASSLEASTDTQYF
>TRBJ2-6|TRBV6-5|-|-
TGTGCCAGCAGTTACGGGTCGTTTGGGGCCAACGTCCTGACTTTC
CASSYGSFGANVLTF
>TRBJ2-7|TRBV6-5|TRBD1|few
TGTGCCAGCAGTTATAAGACAGGGGACGAGCAGTACTTC
CASSYKTGDEQYF
>TRBJ2-5|TRBV11-2|-|-
TGTGCCAGCAGCTTAGATCGTGGGGAGTGGGAGATCCAGTACTTC
CASSLDRGEWEIQYF
>TRBJ1-2|TRBV16|-|many
TGTGCCAGCAGCCCGGAAGCTACTAACTATGGCTACACCTTC
CASSPEATNYGYTF
>TRBJ2-1|TRBV7-3|-|-
TGTGCCAGCAGCTTAACGTTGGCTAGTGGCAATGAGCAGTTCTTC
CASSLTLASGNEQFF
>TRBJ2-5|TRBV5-4|TRBD2|-
TGTGCCAGCAGCTGGGGTGTAGCGGGGGTTGAGACCCAGTACTTC
CASSWGVAGVETQYF
>TRBJ2-2|TRBV12-3/TRBV12-4|TRBD2|-
TGTGCCAGCACCCTACTAGCGGGAGGGGACACCGGGGAGCTGTTTTTT
CASTLLAGGDTGELFF
>TRBJ2-5|TRBV27|TRBD2|-
TGTGCCAGCAGTTTTTTTGCGGGAGGGTACCAAGAGACCCAGTACTTC
CASSFFAGGYQETQYF
>TRBJ2-7|TRBV5-5|-|-
TGTGCCAGCAGCCCGACAGGGTTGCGGGATCTATGGGAGCAGTACTTC
CASSPTGLRDLWEQYF
>TRBJ2-3|TRBV6-4|-|few
TGTGCCAGCAGTGACTCAGGGGATGGCACAGATACGCAGTATTTT
CASSDSGDGTDTQYF
>TRBJ2-7|TRBV28|-|-
TGTGCCAGCAGTACACCGGGACCTAACTACGAGCAGTACTTC
CASSTPGPNYEQYF
>TRBJ2-1|TRBV20-1|-|-
TGCAGTGCTGTGGACGGACGTTCAGATCATTACAATGAGCAGTTCTTC
CSAVDGRSDHYNEQFF
>TRBJ2-5|TRBV29-1|-|few
TGCAGCGTGGGGGGATCCAGGGAAGAGACCCAGTACTTC
CSVGGSREETQYF
>TRBJ2-7|TRBV5-1|-|-
TGCGCCAGCAGCTTGGAGACAGATCACTACTACGAGCAGTACTTC
CASSLETDHYYEQYF
>TRBJ1-2|TRBV28|-|-
TGTGCCAGCAGAAAACAGGGTGGCTATGGCTACACCTTC
CASRKQGGYGYTF
>TRBJ2-7|TRBV28|TRBD2|-
TGTGCCAGCAGCCGCCCGGGGCTAGCGGAATACGAGCAGTACTTC
CASSRPGLAEYEQYF
>TRBJ1-2|TRBV28|-|-
TGTGCCAGCAGTTTCATTCTTGGTTCCTCTGGCTACACCTTC
CASSFILGSSGYTF
>TRBJ2-7|TRBV20-1|TRBD2|-
TGCAGTGCTAGAGATGAGGGTAGCGGGAGATACGAGCAGTACTTC
CSARDEGSGRYEQYF
>TRBJ2-7|TRBV6-4|-|-
TGTGCCAGCAGCCCTGTTAGTGGTGCCAGGGGCGAGCAGTACTTC
CASSPVSGARGEQYF
>TRBJ2-1|TRBV25-1|-|few
TGTGCCAGCCTTAGCAGGGGGGCGTACAATGAGCAGTTCTTC
CASLSRGAYNEQFF
>TRBJ2-7|TRBV7-9|-|-
TGTGCCAGCAGCTTAGTCCGGGAGCTGGTGTACGAGCAGTACTTC
CASSLVRELVYEQYF
>TRBJ2-2|TRBV12-3/TRBV12-4|TRBD2|few
TGTGCCAGCAGTTTATTTGCTAGCGGGGGGGAGCTGTTTTTT
CASSLFASGGELFF